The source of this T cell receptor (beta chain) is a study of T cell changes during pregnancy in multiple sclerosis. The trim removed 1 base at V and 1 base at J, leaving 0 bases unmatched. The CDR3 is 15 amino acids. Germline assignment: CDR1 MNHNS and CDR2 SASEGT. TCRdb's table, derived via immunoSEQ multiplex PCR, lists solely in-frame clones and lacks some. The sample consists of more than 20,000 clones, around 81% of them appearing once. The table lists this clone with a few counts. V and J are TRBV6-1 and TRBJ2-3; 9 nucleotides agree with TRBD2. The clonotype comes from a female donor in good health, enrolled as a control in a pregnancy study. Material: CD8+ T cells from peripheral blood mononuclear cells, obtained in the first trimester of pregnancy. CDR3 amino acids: CASSEERGGTDTQYF. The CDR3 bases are TGTGCCAGCAGTGAAGAGCGGGGGGGCACAGATACGCAGTATTTT.